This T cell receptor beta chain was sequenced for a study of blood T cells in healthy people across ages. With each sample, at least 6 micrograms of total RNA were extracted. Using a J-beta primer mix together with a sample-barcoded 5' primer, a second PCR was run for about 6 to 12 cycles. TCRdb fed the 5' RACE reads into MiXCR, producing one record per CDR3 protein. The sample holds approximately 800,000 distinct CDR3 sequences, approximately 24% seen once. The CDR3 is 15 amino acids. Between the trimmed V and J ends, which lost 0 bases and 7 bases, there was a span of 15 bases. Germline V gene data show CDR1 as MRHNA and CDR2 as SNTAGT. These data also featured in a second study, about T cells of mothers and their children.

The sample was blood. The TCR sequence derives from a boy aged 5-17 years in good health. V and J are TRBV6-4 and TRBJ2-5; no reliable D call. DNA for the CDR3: TGTGCCAGCAGTGACTCAATGGGCCGGAGTGGGACCCAGTACTTC. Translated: CASSDSMGRSGTQYF.